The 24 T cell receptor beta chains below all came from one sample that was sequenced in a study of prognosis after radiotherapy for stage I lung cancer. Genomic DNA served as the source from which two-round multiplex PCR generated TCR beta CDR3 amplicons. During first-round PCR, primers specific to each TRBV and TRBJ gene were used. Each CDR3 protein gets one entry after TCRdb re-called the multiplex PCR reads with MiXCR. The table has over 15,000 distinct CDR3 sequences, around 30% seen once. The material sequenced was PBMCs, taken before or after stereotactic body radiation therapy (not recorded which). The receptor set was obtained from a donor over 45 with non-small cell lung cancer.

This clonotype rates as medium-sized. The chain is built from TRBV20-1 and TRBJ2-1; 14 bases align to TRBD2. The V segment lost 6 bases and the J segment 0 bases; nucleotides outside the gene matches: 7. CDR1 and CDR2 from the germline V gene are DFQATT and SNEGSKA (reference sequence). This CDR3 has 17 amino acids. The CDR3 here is CSAPSGTSGSSYNEQFF. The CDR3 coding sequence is TGCAGTGCCCCCTCTGGGACTAGCGGGAGCTCCTACAATGAGCAGTTCTTC.

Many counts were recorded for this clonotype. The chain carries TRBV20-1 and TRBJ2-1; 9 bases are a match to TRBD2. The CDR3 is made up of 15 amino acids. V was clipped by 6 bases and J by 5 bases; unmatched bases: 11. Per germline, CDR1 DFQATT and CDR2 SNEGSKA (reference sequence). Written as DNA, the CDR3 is TGCAGTGCAAAGAGGGCTAGCGGGATAAACAATGAGCAGTTCTTC. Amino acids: CSAKRASGINNEQFF.

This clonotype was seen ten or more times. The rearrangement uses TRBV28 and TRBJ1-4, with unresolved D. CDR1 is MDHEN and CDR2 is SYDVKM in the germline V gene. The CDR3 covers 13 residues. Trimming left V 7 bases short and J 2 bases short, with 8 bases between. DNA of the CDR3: TGTGCCAGCACCGTGGACACTAATGAAAAACTGTTTTTT. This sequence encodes CASTVDTNEKLFF.

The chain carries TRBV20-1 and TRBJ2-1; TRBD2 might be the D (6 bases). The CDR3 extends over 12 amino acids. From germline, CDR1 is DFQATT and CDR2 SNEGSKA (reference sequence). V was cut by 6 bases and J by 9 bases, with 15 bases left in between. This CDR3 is CSATGVGSEQFF. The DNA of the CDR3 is TGCAGTGCCACGGGGGTCGGGAGTGAGCAGTTCTTC.

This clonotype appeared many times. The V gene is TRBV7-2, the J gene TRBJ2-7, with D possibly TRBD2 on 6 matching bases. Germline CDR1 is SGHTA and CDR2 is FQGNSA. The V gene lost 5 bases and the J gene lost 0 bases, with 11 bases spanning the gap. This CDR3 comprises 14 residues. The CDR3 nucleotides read TGTGCCAGCAGCCCCGGCGGGGCCTCCTACGAGCAGTACTTC. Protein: CASSPGGASYEQYF.

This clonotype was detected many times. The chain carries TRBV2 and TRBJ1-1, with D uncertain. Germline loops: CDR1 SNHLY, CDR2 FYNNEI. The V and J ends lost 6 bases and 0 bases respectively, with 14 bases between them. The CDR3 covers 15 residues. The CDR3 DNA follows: TGTGCCAGCAGCGATGGTCCGGCTCTGAACACTGAAGCTTTCTTT. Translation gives CASSDGPALNTEAFF.

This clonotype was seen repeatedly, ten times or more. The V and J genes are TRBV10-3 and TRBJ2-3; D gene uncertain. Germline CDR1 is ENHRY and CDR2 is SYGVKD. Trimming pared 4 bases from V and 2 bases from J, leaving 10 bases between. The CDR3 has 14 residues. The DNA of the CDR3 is TGTGCCATCAGTGGGACCGACAACACAGATACGCAGTATTTT. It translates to CAISGTDNTDTQYF.

CDR3 residues: CASSGTGTDTQYF. CDR3 nucleotides: TGTGCCAGCTCCGGGACAGGGACAGATACGCAGTATTTT. The chain carries TRBV7-9 and TRBJ2-3, with TRBD1 matching 9 bases. Germline trimming cut 8 bases from V and 3 bases from J; bases unmatched to any gene: 3. This CDR3 has 13 residues. CDR1 SEHNR and CDR2 FQNEAQ come from the germline V gene (reference sequence).

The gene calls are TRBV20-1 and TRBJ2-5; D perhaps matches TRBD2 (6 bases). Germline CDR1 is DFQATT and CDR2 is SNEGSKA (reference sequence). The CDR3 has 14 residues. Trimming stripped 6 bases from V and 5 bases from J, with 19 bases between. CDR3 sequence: CSARHGEVKETQYF. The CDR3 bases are TGCAGTGCCAGGCATGGGGAGGTTAAGGAGACCCAGTACTTC.

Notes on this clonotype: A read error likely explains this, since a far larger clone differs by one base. In nucleotides, the CDR3 is TGTGTCAGCAGCCCGGGACCCAACTACGAGCAGTACTTC. This encodes CVSSPGPNYEQYF. The chain has TRBV12-3 or TRBV12-4 and TRBJ2-7, with D perhaps matching TRBD1 or TRBD2 (5 bases each). The CDR3 is 13 amino acids.

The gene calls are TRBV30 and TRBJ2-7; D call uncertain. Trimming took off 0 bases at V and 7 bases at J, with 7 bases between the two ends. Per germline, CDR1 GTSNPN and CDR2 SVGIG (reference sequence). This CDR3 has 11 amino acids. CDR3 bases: TGTGCCTGGAGTGTACGGTTAGAGCAGTACTTC. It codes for CAWSVRLEQYF. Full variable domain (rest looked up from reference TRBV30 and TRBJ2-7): SQTIHQWPATLVQPVGSPLSLECTVEGTSNPNLYWYRQAAGRGLQLLFYSVGIGQISSEVPQNLSASRPQDRQFILSSKKLLLSDSGFYLCAWSVRLEQYFGPGTRLTVT.

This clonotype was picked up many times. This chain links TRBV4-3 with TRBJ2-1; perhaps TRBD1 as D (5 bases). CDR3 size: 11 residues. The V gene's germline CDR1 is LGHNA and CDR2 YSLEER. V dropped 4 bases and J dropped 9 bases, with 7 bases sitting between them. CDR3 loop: CASSRGGEQFF. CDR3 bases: TGCGCCAGCAGCCGGGGCGGTGAGCAGTTCTTC.

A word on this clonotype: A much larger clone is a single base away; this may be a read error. DNA of the CDR3: TGTGCCATCGGACTAGGAGGTGTCAATGAGCAGTTCTTC. Encoded protein: CAIGLGGVNEQFF. The chain combines TRBV10-3 with TRBJ2-1, with TRBD2 identical over 7 bases. Germline assignment: CDR1 ENHRY and CDR2 SYGVKD. V trimming: 8 bases; J trimming: 6 bases; junction bases outside the gene matches: 7. The CDR3 runs 13 residues.

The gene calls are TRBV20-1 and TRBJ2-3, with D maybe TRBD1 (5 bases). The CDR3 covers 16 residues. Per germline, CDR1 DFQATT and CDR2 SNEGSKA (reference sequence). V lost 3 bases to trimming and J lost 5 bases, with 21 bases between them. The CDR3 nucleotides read TGCAGTGCTAGTCACCGGAACTCTCTAACAGGAGATACGCAGTATTTT. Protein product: CSASHRNSLTGDTQYF.

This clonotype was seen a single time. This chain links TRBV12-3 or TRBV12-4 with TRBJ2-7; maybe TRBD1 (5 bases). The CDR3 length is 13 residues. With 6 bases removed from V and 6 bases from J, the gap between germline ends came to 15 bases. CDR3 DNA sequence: TGTGCCAGCAGCCCTCGGACACCGCCCGAGCAGTACTTC. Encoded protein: CASSPRTPPEQYF.

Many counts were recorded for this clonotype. Here the CDR3 DNA reads TGTGCCAGCAGCTTAGATCCCGGCACAGATACGCAGTATTTT. The encoded protein is CASSLDPGTDTQYF. The chain links TRBV11-3 to TRBJ2-3; D remains ambiguous. This CDR3 is 14 amino acids long. V lost 0 bases and J 1 base, leaving 5 bases between the germline ends. In germline, CDR1 is SGHNT, CDR2 YENEEA.

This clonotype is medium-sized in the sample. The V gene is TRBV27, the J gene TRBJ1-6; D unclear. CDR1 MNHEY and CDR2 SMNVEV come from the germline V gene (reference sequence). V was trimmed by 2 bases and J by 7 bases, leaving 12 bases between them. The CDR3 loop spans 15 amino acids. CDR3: CASSLVSARNSPLHF. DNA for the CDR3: TGTGCCAGCAGTTTAGTAAGTGCGAGGAATTCACCCCTCCACTTT.

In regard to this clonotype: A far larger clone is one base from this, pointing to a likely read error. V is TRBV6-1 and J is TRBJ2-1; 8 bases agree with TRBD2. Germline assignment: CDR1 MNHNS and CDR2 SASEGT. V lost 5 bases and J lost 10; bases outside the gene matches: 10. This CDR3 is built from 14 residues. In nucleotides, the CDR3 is TGTGCCAGCAGTCAAGAAGCGGGAGCCTACGAGCAGTTCTTC. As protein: CASSQEAGAYEQFF.

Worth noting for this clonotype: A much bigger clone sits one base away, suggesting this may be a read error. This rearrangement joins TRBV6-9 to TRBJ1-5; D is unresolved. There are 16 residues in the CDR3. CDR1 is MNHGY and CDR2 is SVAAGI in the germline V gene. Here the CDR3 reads CASSYGLDLSNQPQRF. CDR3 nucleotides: TGTGCCAGCAGTTACGGCCTAGACCTTAGCAATCAGCCCCAGCGTTTT.

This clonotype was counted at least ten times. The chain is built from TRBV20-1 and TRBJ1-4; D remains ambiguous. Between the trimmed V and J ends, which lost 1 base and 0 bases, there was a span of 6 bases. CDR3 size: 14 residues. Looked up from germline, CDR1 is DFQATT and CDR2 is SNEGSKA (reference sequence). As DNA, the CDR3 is TGCAGTGCTAGAGTCGGCGCAACTAATGAAAAACTGTTTTTT. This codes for CSARVGATNEKLFF.

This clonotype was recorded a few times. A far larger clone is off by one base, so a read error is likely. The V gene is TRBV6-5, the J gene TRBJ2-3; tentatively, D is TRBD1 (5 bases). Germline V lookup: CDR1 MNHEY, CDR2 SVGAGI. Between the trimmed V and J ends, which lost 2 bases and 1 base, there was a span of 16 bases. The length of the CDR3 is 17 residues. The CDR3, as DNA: TGTGCCAGCAGTTACGAACCGACAGTAATAGGCACAGATACGCAGTATTTT. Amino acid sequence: CASSYEPTVIGTDTQYF.

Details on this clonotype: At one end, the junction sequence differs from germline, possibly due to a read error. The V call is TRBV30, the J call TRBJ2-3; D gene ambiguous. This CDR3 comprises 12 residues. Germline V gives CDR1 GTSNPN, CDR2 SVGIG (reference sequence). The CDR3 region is CDWSGRTDTQYF. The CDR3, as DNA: TGTGACTGGAGTGGCAGAACAGATACGCAGTATTTT.

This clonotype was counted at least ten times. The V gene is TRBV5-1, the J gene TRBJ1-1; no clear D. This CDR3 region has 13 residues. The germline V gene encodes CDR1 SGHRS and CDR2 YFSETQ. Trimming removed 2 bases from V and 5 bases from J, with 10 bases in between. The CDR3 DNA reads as TGCGCCAGCAGCTTAAATCTTGCGACTGAAGCTTTCTTT. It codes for CASSLNLATEAFF.

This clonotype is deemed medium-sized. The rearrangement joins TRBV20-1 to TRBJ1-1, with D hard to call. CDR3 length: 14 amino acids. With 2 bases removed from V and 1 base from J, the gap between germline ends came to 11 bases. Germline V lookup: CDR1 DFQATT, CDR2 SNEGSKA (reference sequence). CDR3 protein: CSARTPDGNTEAFF. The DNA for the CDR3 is TGCAGTGCTAGAACCCCTGACGGGAACACTGAAGCTTTCTTT.